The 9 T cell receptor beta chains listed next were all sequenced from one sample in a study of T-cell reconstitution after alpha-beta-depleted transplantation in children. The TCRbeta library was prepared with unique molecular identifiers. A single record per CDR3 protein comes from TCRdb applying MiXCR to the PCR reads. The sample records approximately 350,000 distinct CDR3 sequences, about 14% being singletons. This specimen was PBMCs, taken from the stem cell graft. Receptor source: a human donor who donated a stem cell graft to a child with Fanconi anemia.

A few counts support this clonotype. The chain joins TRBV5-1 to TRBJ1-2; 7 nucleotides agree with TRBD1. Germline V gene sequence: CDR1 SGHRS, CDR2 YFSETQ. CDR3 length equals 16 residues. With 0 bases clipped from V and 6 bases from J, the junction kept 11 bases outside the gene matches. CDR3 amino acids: CASSLAGQGVEDGYTF. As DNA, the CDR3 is TGCGCCAGCAGCTTGGCCGGGCAGGGGGTAGAGGATGGCTACACCTTC.

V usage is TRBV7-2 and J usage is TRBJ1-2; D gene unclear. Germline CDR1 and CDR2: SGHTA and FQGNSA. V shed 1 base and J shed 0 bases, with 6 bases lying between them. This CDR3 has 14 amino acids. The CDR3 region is CASSLEQANYGYTF. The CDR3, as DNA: TGTGCCAGCAGCTTAGAGCAAGCTAACTATGGCTACACCTTC.

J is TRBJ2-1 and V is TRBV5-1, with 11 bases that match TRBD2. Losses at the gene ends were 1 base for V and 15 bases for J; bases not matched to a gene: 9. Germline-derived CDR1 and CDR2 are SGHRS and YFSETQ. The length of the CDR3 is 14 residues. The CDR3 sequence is CASSLNSGGALWFF. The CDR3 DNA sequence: TGCGCCAGCAGCTTGAATAGCGGGGGGGCCTTGTGGTTCTTC.

Written as DNA, the CDR3 is TGTGCCAGCAGCCAAGATGGCAGGGACCGGCCCCAGCATTTT. This codes for CASSQDGRDRPQHF. The chain has TRBV3-1 and TRBJ1-5, with a possible D match to TRBD1 (5 bases). From germline, CDR1 is LGHDT and CDR2 YNNKEL (reference sequence). Trimming cost V 0 bases and J 9 bases, with 12 bases left between them. The CDR3 totals 14 residues.

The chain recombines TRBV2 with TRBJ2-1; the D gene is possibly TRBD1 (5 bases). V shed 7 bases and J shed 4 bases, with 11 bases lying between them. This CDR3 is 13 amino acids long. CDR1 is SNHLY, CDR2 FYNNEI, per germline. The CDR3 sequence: CASNLDSYNEQFF. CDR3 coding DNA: TGTGCCAGCAATCTAGACAGTTACAATGAGCAGTTCTTC.

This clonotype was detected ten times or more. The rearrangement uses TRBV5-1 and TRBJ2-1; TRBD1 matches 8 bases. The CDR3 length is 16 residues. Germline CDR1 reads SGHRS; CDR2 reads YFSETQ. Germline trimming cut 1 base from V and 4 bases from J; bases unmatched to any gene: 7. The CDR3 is CASSLIAGGSYNEQFF. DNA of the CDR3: TGCGCCAGCAGCTTGATTGCAGGGGGCTCTTACAATGAGCAGTTCTTC.

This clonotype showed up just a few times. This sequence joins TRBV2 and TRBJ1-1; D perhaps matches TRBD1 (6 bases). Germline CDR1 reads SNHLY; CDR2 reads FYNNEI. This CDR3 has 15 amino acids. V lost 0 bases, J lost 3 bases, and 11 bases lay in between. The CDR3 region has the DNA TGTGCCAGCAGTGAAGCCGGGGGGCAGTACACTGAAGCTTTCTTT. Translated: CASSEAGGQYTEAFF.

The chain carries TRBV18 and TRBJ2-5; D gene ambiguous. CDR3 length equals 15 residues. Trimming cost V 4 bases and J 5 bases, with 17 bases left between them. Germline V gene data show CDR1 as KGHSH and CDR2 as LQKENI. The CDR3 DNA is TGTGCCAGCTCACGAGAAAGAGTCCCAGCGGAGACCCAGTACTTC. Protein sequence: CASSRERVPAETQYF. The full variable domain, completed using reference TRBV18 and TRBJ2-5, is NAGVMQNPRHLVRRRGQEARLRCSPMKGHSHVYWYRQLPEEGLKFMVYLQKENIIDESGMPKERFSAEFPKEGPSILRIQQVVRGDSAAYFCASSRERVPAETQYFGPGTRLLVL.

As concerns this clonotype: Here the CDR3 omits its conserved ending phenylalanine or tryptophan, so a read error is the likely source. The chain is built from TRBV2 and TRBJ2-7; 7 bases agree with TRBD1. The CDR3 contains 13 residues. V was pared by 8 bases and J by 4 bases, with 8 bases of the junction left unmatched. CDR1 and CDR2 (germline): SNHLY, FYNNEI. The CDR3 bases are TGTGCCAGCTCCAGGGACAGAATATACGAGCAGTACTTG. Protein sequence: CASSRDRIYEQYL.